These 12 T cell receptor beta chains were sequenced from one sample in a study of PD-1 blockade in mismatch repair-deficient tumors (dated by TCRdb to 2015 to 2018). The time point label of this sample denotes: peripheral blood 12 weeks after first pembrolizumab dose. Library preparation employed the immunoSEQ multiplex PCR assay. Imported from immuneACCESS, the table was reduced by TCRdb to in-frame sequences with V and J called. These copies leave out some clones; in studies compared against another copy, an unresolved V gene accounts for under half, and the cause of the remainder is not known. This sample comprises tens of thousands of clones, approximately 84% of them detected only once. The ten largest clonotypes hold roughly 2.5% of the sample. The material was peripheral blood, obtained 12 weeks after starting pembrolizumab. These receptors were collected from an adult with mismatch repair-deficient cancer.

The rearrangement joins TRBV27 to TRBJ2-3; tentative D call: TRBD2 (5 bases). The V end lost 1 base, the J end lost 5 bases, and 10 bases lay between the germline ends. Germline V gene sequence: CDR1 MNHEY, CDR2 SMNVEV (reference sequence). This CDR3 contains 14 residues. This chain's CDR3 is CASSLYGLLDTQYF. CDR3 sequence (DNA): TGTGCCAGCAGTTTATATGGACTTCTAGATACGCAGTATTTT.

The J gene is TRBJ2-7, the V gene TRBV6-1, with 9 bases identical to TRBD1. The CDR3 length is 15 residues. Germline V lookup: CDR1 MNHNS, CDR2 SASEGT. V was pared by 4 bases and J by 1 base, with 5 bases of the junction left unmatched. As DNA, the CDR3 is TGTGCCAGCAGTGTCGAAGACAGGGGGTCCTACGAGCAGTACTTC. Amino acids: CASSVEDRGSYEQYF.

V is TRBV6-5 and J is TRBJ2-3; the D gene is possibly TRBD1 (6 bases). Germline V CDR1 and CDR2: MNHEY, SVGAGI. The CDR3 contains 16 residues. With 2 bases removed from V and 1 base from J, the gap between germline ends came to 13 bases. The CDR3 is CASSYSSKGGTDTQYF. The CDR3 DNA follows: TGTGCCAGCAGTTACAGCTCAAAGGGGGGCACAGATACGCAGTATTTT.

This rearrangement joins TRBV11-3 to TRBJ1-2; D possibly corresponds to TRBD1 (6 bases). The CDR3 contains 14 residues. Per the germline V gene, CDR1 is SGHNT and CDR2 is YENEEA. The V end lost 3 bases, the J end lost 4 bases, and 12 bases lay between the germline ends. Here the CDR3 DNA reads TGTGCCAGCAGCTTGGACAGCCTTGGCTATGGCTACACCTTC. Protein: CASSLDSLGYGYTF.

This clone was picked up one time. The chain's CDR3 is CASSLAEGGIGYGYTF. In DNA, the CDR3 is TGCGCCAGCAGCTTGGCCGAGGGGGGCATCGGTTATGGCTACACCTTC. V gene TRBV5-1 combines with J gene TRBJ1-2; D may be TRBD1 (6 bases). V was trimmed by 0 bases and J by 5 bases, leaving 17 bases between them. This CDR3 is built from 16 residues. The V gene's germline CDR1 is SGHRS and CDR2 YFSETQ.

The chain combines TRBV4-2 with TRBJ2-1, with 8 bases fitting TRBD2. V was pared by 3 bases and J by 3 bases, with 7 bases of the junction left unmatched. The CDR3 totals 16 residues. Germline lookup yields CDR1 LGHNA and CDR2 YNFKEQ. The CDR3 sequence: CASSHSTSGSYNEQFF. The DNA of the CDR3 is TGTGCCAGCAGCCACAGCACCAGCGGGAGCTACAATGAGCAGTTCTTC.

A remark on this clone: The same CDR3 arises from other DNA sequences in this sample as well. The chain is built from TRBV9 and TRBJ1-1, with unresolved D. Per germline, CDR1 SGDLS and CDR2 YYNGEE. Trimming removed 0 bases from V and 5 bases from J, with 11 bases in between. The CDR3 sequence is 14 residues long. The DNA for the CDR3 is TGTGCCAGCAGCGTAGAGGGAGAGAATACTGAAGCTTTCTTT. Translated, it gives CASSVEGENTEAFF.

The chain's CDR3 is CASSRFSRGAYEQYF. The CDR3 nucleotides are TGTGCCAGCAGTCGATTCTCGAGAGGGGCCTACGAGCAGTACTTC. The V gene is TRBV6-5, the J gene TRBJ2-7; D might be TRBD1 or TRBD2, each matching 5 bases. The CDR3 has 15 amino acids. Trimming stripped 5 bases from V and 2 bases from J, with 16 bases between. Germline loops: CDR1 MNHEY, CDR2 SVGAGI.

The chain has TRBV15 and TRBJ2-4, with D possibly TRBD2 on 6 matching bases. Germline lookup yields CDR1 LNHNV and CDR2 YYDKDF (reference sequence). Trimming left V 9 bases short and J 3 bases short, with 24 bases between. This CDR3 has 17 residues. The CDR3 DNA sequence: TGTGCCACACAGCAGAGATTGCTGGCGGGGAACAAAAACATTCAGTACTTC. It yields the protein CATQQRLLAGNKNIQYF. The entire variable domain, with the rest obtained from reference TRBV15 and TRBJ2-4, is as follows: DAMVIQNPRYQVTQFGKPVTLSCSQTLNHNVMYWYQQKSSQAPKLLFHYYDKDFNNEADTPDNFQSRRPNTSFCFLDIRSPGLGDTAMYLCATQQRLLAGNKNIQYFGAGTRLSVL.

This clone was picked up a small number of times. The rearrangement joins TRBV7-2 to TRBJ1-5, with unresolved D. Germline assignment: CDR1 SGHTA and CDR2 FQGNSA. V lost 8 bases to trimming and J lost 10 bases, with 15 bases between them. The CDR3 has 12 amino acids. CDR3 sequence reads: CASGSGNGPQHF. In DNA form, the CDR3 reads TGTGCCAGCGGGTCTGGGAATGGCCCCCAGCATTTT.

This clone has only a few counts. V and J are TRBV30 and TRBJ1-5, with 7 bases identical to TRBD1. V lost 4 bases, J lost 3 bases, and 6 bases stayed unmatched. Germline V CDR1 and CDR2: GTSNPN, SVGIG (reference sequence). There are 14 residues in the CDR3. The CDR3 sequence is CAWNRDSANQPQHF. CDR3 DNA sequence: TGTGCCTGGAACCGGGACAGCGCCAATCAGCCCCAGCATTTT.

The gene calls are TRBV29-1 and TRBJ1-2; maybe TRBD1 (6 bases). The V gene's germline CDR1 is SQVTM and CDR2 ANQGSEA. V was shortened by 6 bases and J by 6 bases, with 20 bases between the two germline ends. CDR3 size: 14 residues. CDR3 sequence: CSVDHPGRGNGYTF. The CDR3 DNA reads TGCAGCGTAGACCATCCCGGGAGGGGGAATGGCTACACCTTC.